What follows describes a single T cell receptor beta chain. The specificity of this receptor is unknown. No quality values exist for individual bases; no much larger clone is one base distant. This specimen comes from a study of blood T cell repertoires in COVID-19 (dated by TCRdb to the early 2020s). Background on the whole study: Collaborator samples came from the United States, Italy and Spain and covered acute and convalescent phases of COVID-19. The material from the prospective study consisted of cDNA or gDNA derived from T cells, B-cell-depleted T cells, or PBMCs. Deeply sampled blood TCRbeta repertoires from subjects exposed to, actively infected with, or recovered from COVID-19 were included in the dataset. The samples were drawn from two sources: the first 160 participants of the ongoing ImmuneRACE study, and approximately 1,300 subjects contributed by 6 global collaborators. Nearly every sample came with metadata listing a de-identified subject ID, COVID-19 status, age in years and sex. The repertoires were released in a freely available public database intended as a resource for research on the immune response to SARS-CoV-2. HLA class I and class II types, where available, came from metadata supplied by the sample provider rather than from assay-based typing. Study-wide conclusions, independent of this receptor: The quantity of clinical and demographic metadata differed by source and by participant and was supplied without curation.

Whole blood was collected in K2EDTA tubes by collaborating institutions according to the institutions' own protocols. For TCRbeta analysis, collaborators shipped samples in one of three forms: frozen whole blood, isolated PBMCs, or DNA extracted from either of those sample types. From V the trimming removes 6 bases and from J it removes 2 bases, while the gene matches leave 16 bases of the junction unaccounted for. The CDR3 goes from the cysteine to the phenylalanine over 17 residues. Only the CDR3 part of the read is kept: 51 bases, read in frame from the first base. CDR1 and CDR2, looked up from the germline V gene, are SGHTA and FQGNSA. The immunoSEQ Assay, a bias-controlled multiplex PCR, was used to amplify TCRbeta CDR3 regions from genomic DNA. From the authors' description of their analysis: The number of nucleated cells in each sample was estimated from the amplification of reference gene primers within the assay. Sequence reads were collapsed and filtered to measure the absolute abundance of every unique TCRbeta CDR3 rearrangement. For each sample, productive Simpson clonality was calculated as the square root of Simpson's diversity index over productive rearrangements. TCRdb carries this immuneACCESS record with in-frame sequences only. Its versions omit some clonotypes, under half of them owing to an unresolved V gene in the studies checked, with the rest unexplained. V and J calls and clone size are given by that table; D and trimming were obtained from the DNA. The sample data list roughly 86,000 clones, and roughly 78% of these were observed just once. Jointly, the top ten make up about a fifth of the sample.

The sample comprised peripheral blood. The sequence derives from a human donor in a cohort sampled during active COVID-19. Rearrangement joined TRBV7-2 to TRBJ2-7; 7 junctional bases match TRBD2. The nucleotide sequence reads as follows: TGTGCCAGCAGATCCGGGTGGGGGGGTGAGACAACCTACGAGCAGTACTTC. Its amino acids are CASRSGWGGETTYEQYF. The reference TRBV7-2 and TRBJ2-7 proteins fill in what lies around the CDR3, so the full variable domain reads GAGVSQSPSNKVTEKGKDVELRCDPISGHTALYWYRQSLGQGLEFLIYFQGNSAPDKSGLPSDRFSAERTGGSVSTLTIQRTQQEDSAVYLCASRSGWGGETTYEQYFGPGTRLTVT.